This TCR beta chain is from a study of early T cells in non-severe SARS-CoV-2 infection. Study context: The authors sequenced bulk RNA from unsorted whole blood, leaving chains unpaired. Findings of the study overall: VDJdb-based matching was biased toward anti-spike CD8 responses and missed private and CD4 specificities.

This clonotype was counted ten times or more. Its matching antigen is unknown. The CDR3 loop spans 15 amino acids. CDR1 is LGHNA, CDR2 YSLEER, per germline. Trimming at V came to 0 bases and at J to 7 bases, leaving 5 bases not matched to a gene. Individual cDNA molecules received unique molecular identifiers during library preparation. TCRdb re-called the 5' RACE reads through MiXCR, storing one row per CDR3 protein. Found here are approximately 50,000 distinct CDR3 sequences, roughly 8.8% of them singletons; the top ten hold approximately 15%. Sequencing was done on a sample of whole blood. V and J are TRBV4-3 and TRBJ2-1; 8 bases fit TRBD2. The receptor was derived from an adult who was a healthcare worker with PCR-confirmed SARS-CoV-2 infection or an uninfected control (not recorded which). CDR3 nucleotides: TGCGCCAGCAGCCAAGACACCGGGACTAGAAATGAGCAGTTCTTC. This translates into CASSQDTGTRNEQFF.